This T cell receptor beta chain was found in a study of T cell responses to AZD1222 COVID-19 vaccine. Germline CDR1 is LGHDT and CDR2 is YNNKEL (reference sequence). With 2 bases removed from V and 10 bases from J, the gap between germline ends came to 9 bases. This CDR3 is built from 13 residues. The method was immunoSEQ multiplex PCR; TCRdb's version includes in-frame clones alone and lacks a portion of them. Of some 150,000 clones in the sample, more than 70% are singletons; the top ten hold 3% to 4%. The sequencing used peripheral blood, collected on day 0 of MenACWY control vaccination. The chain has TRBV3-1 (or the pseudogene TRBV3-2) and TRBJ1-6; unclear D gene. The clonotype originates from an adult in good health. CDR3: CASSQKSHSPLHF. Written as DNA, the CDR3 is TGTGCCAGCAGCCAAAAGAGTCACTCACCCCTCCACTTT.